This TCR beta chain came from a study of shared clonotypes between healthy human individuals. Looking at the study overall: Three CD4 naive, three CD4 memory, two CD8 naive and one CD8 memory plate were used per donor.

Some clones are missing from TCRdb's copy, which holds only in-frame ones; the method was immunoSEQ multiplex PCR. The sample lists roughly 700,000 clones; approximately 79% were seen once. This CDR3 contains 15 residues. V dropped 5 bases and J dropped 1 base, with 14 bases sitting between them. Germline V CDR1 and CDR2: MNHEY, SMNVEV (reference sequence). This clone was seen a handful of times. Sequenced material: memory CD4+ T cells sorted from blood. Subset described: CD45RA-negative fraction. This sequence was found in a young woman in good health. The rearrangement uses TRBV27 and TRBJ1-2; no clear D gene. CDR3 nucleotide sequence: TGTGCCAGCAGTACTCAGCCCCTCGGTAACTATGGCTACACCTTC. This sequence encodes CASSTQPLGNYGYTF.